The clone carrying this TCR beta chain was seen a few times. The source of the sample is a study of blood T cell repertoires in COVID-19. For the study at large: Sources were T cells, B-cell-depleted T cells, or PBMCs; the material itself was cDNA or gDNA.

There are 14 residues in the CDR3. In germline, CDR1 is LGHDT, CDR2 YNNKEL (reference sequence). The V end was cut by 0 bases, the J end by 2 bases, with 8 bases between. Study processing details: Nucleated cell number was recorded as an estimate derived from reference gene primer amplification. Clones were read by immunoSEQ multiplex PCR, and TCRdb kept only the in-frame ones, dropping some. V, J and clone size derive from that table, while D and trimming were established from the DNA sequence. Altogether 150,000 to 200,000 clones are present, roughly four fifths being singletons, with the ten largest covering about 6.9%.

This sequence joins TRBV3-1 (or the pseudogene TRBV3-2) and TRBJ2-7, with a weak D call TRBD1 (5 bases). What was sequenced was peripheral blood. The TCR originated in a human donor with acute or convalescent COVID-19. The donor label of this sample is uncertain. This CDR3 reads CASSQDDRTYEQYF. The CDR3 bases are TGTGCCAGCAGCCAAGATGACAGAACCTACGAGCAGTACTTC.